A selection of T cell receptor beta chains follows, all from one sample in a study of vaccination effects on CD4 cells after COVID-19. The antigens for these receptors are not known. Method: immunoSEQ multiplex PCR; TCRdb's copy keeps in-frame clones and lacks some. The repertoire holds 30,000 to 35,000 clones, with about 67% as singletons. The sequences come from CD4+ T cells from PBMCs cultured without peptide, collected after COVID-19 vaccination. These receptors originate from a human donor who received a COVID-19 vaccine. Each CDR3 is given with its conserved first and last residue. The D gene is left open where the match is weak. Rows give clone size only sometimes, using once, few, many, or a class for an expanded clone.

15	.	.	TRBV4-3	TRBJ1-2	CASSQDHGAVYGYTF	TGCGCCAGCAGCCAAGATCACGGGGCTGTGTATGGCTACACCTTC
16	.	.	TRBV19	TRBJ2-4	CASSIDQGRGRNIQYF	TGTGCCAGTAGTATAGACCAGGGAAGGGGGAGAAACATTCAGTACTTC
15	.	TRBD1	TRBV10-3	TRBJ2-6	CAIRGQGSGANVLTF	TGTGCCATCAGGGGACAGGGATCTGGGGCCAACGTCCTGACTTTC
13	.	.	TRBV5-1	TRBJ1-1	CASSLVPDTEAFF	TGCGCCAGCAGCTTGGTCCCGGACACTGAAGCTTTCTTT
16	.	.	TRBV15	TRBJ2-3	CATSTVDWASTDTQYF	TGTGCCACCAGCACAGTAGACTGGGCTAGCACAGATACGCAGTATTTT
14	once	.	TRBV5-6	TRBJ2-7	CASSFGASQYEQYF	TGTGCCAGCAGCTTTGGGGCTAGCCAATACGAGCAGTACTTC
14	.	.	TRBV7-9	TRBJ2-7	CASSLRDGTYEQYF	TGTGCCAGCAGCTTACGGGACGGGACCTACGAGCAGTACTTC
19	.	TRBD1	TRBV6-1	TRBJ1-6	CASSAGQGGFGSYNSPLHF	TGTGCCAGCAGTGCTGGACAGGGGGGATTCGGCTCCTATAATTCACCCCTCCACTTT
12	.	.	TRBV12-3/TRBV12-4	TRBJ2-1	CASSSLVIEQFF	TGTGCCAGCAGTTCCCTAGTGATTGAGCAGTTCTTC
15	.	.	TRBV5-1	TRBJ1-2	CASSLARSGNYGYTF	TGCGCCAGCAGCTTGGCGAGGTCAGGGAACTATGGCTACACCTTC
14	.	.	TRBV6-5	TRBJ2-3	CASSLDRITDTQYF	TGTGCCAGCAGCCTAGACAGGATCACAGATACGCAGTATTTT
16	.	.	TRBV5-8	TRBJ2-7	CASSLVTASNSYEQYF	TGTGCCAGCAGCTTGGTGACAGCGAGTAACTCCTACGAGCAGTACTTC
15	few	.	TRBV30	TRBJ2-1	CAWSAAGSSYNEQFF	TGTGCCTGGAGTGCGGCGGGGAGCTCCTACAATGAGCAGTTCTTC
13	once	.	TRBV23-1	TRBJ1-2	CASSRGNNYGYTF	TGCGCCAGCAGTCGCGGCAATAACTATGGCTACACCTTC
13	few	.	TRBV10-3	TRBJ2-1	CAISESGDNEQFF	TGTGCCATCAGTGAGTCTGGCGACAATGAGCAGTTCTTC
13	.	.	TRBV28	TRBJ1-2	CASSFSLPYGYTF	TGTGCCAGCAGCTTCTCGCTCCCCTATGGCTACACCTTC
15	.	.	TRBV3-1/TRBV3-2	TRBJ1-2	CASSQGRGDQGGYTF	TGTGCCAGCAGCCAAGGAAGGGGAGACCAAGGTGGCTACACCTTC
15	.	.	TRBV7-2	TRBJ1-5	CASRQSGVSNQPQHF	TGTGCCAGCAGGCAGTCGGGGGTTAGCAATCAGCCCCAGCATTTT
12	.	.	TRBV3-1/TRBV3-2	TRBJ1-2	CASSQSTGGYTF	TGTGCCAGCAGCCAGAGTACTGGGGGCTACACCTTC
16	.	TRBD2	TRBV6-2/TRBV6-3	TRBJ2-3	CASSYWAGGSTDTQYF	TGTGCCAGCAGTTACTGGGCGGGGGGATCCACAGATACGCAGTATTTT
15	.	.	TRBV28	TRBJ2-5	CASSVGGQYQETQYF	TGTGCCAGCAGTGTCGGGGGACAGTACCAAGAGACCCAGTACTTC
15	.	.	TRBV3-1/TRBV3-2	TRBJ1-6	CASSQVAGGNSPLHF	TGTGCCAGCAGCCAGGTGGCAGGAGGTAATTCACCCCTCCACTTT